The present T cell receptor (beta chain) was sequenced within a study of Ad26.COV2.S vaccination and SARS-CoV-2 variants (dated by TCRdb to the early 2020s). General notes on the study: Vaccine-arm donors were drawn from COV1001, a multicentre, randomized, double-blind, placebo-controlled phase I-IIa trial of Ad26.COV2.S in healthy adults. The TCR-sequenced set comprised approximately 30 samples: 19 Ad26.COV2.S vaccine recipients, 5 placebo recipients and 8 SARS-CoV-2 convalescent individuals. TCRbeta repertoire sequencing was used to assess the specificity and breadth of SARS-CoV-2-reactive T cell receptors after Ad26.COV2.S vaccination. Trial participants were randomized into five groups of five: low-dose or high-dose Ad26.COV2.S given once or twice, or placebo on both occasions. Throughout the experiments and outcome assessment, investigators stayed blinded to trial group allocation. Ad26.COV2.S was administered intramuscularly at a dose of 5x10^10 or 1x10^11 viral particles, either as one shot or as two shots given 56 days apart.

Per the publication, the treatment or condition label means: 15 to 20 received Ad26.COV2.S at low or high dose, single or two shots; about 5 received placebo; per-sample allocation not given. For vaccine and placebo recipients, the sequenced repertoires came from samples collected on day 63 after the first injection. In Cohort 1b, roughly 25 adults aged 18-55 years were enrolled at a single site in Boston, USA, between 29 July and 7 August 2020. Ad26.COV2.S was a replication-incompetent adenovirus type 26 vector that expressed a prefusion-stabilized SARS-CoV-2 spike protein derived from the original Wuhan strain. This clone came up once. No cognate antigen has been identified for it. Base-call qualities are not available, and no considerably larger clone is one nucleotide away. What the authors observed across the whole study: It was noted by the authors that total T cell responses may have been underestimated by the TCR breadth and depth analyses. Compared with placebo recipients, Ad26.COV2.S recipients showed higher spike-specific TCR breadth (P = 0.0014). The study was not powered to compare responses between vaccine doses or regimens. After vaccination, substantial breadth of spike-specific CD8+ and CD4+ T cell responses was reported. Non-spike TCR breadth was comparable between vaccine and placebo recipients, consistent with the vaccine containing only spike.

CDR1 and CDR2 were assigned from the germline V gene as SGHTA and FQGNSA. Ends trimmed: V by 5 bases, J by 1 base; bases unmatched to a gene: 8. From the cysteine up to the phenylalanine, the CDR3 has a length of 16 residues. Just CDR3 DNA is preserved here, 48 bases in frame from base 1. The immunoSEQ Assay was the method used to sequence TCRbeta CDR3 regions. After extraction, genomic DNA underwent amplification by bias-controlled multiplex PCR, followed by high-throughput sequencing. As for the original processing: To quantify the absolute abundance of every unique TCRbeta CDR3 region, sequences were collapsed and filtered. Usable DNA was measured by amplifying reference genes present in all nucleated cells, and TCRbeta template counts were normalized to that usable DNA to estimate T cell fraction. Repertoire TCRs were annotated as SARS-CoV-2-specific when V gene, CDR3 amino acid sequence and J gene were exactly matched to a known reactive TCR set. The reference SARS-CoV-2 TCR set was obtained from MIRA and was filtered for enrichment in COVID-19-positive ImmuneCODE repertoires, whereby public or cross-reactive TCRs were removed. Using the MIRA antigens, annotated TCRs were further analysed by specific ORF or by position within an ORF. Breadth was defined as the number of annotated unique rearrangements divided by the total number of unique productive rearrangements, and depth was defined as the summed frequency of the annotated unique rearrangements. TCR breadth was compared between groups using two-sided Wilcoxon rank-sum tests. Here the immuneACCESS table is served through TCRdb, limited to in-frame sequences with V and J called. Missing clones are a known gap in these copies; in checked studies unresolved V genes cover under half, and the rest lacks a known reason. V, J and clone size are those of that table, while D and trimming were read from the DNA. A total of some 270,000 clones appear in this sample, approximately 88% of them only once. Of the sample, 2.9% falls within the top ten clones.

This chain joins TRBV7-2 to TRBJ2-3, with 8 junctional bases fitting TRBD2. The receptor's source is a person between 18 and 59 years old who received the Ad26.COV2.S COVID-19 vaccine or a placebo. The sample was peripheral blood, taken in a trial of Ad26.COV2.S vaccine versus placebo. The bases read TGTGCCAGCAGCCCCTCAGCGGGAGTTGGCACAGATACGCAGTATTTT. Its product reads: CASSPSAGVGTDTQYF.